This TCR beta chain came from a study of shared T cell receptors in the human thymus. With 2 bases removed from V and 4 bases from J, the gap between germline ends came to 11 bases. CDR3 length equals 14 residues. Germline CDR1 KGHSY, CDR2 FQNENV. Measured with immunoSEQ multiplex PCR; TCRdb has only the in-frame clones, and not every one. There are hundreds of thousands of clones in the sample; about four fifths occur only once, and about 0.013% lies in the top ten. The sample also formed part of further work on human thymus T cells.

The sample consisted of thymocytes. The chain recombines TRBV16 with TRBJ1-2; D remains unclear. This clonotype was obtained from a boy under two years old with a congenital heart defect. CDR3 amino acids: CASSQRGDGYGYTF. CDR3 in DNA: TGTGCCAGCAGCCAACGGGGAGACGGCTATGGCTACACCTTC.